This TCR beta chain stems from a study of OX40 agonist ivuxolimab in advanced cancers. Study background: Those enrolled were approximately 78% male, with a mean age of around 60 years and ages from about 20 to 85.

The CDR3 runs 20 residues. V dropped 4 bases and J dropped 5; count of bases not matched to a gene: 18. From germline, CDR1 is MGHRA and CDR2 YSYEKL. Individuals having autoimmune disease history or systemic immunosuppression were not enrolled. Repertoires were generated with immunoSEQ multiplex PCR, while TCRdb's copy carries only in-frame clones and drops some. The profile covers some 86,000 clones, with around 82% appearing a single time and around 3.8% taken by the ten largest. This sequence joins TRBV4-1 and TRBJ2-6; 9 nucleotides line up with TRBD2. The sequences come from CD4+ or CD8+ T cells sorted from blood, collected in a trial of the OX40 agonist ivuxolimab. This clonotype was sampled from an adult with an advanced solid tumor such as melanoma, head and neck, liver or kidney cancer. The CDR3: CASSPTYNALAGSRANVLTF. In nucleotides, the CDR3 is TGCGCCAGCAGCCCCACCTATAACGCCCTAGCGGGATCTCGGGCCAACGTCCTGACTTTC.